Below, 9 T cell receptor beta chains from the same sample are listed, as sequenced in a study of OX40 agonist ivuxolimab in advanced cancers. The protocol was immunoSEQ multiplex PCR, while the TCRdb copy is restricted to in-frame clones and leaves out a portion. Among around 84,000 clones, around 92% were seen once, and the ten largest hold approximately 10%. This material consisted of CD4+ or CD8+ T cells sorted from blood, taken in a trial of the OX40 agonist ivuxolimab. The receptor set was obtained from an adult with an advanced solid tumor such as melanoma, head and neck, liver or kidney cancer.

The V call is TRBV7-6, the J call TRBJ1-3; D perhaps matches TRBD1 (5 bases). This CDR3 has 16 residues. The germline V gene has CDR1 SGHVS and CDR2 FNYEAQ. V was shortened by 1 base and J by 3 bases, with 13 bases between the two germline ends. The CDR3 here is CASSLVQGNHGNTIYF. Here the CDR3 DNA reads TGTGCCAGCAGCTTAGTTCAGGGTAATCATGGAAACACCATATATTTT. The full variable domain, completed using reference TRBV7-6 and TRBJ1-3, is GAGVSQSPRYKVTKRGQDVALRCDPISGHVSLYWYRQALGQGPEFLTYFNYEAQQDKSGLPNDRFSAERPEGSISTLTIQRTEQRDSAMYRCASSLVQGNHGNTIYFGEGSWLTVV.

The CDR3 DNA is TGTGCCAGCAGCTTAAGTCCCCCAGACGAGCAGTACTTC. Translation gives CASSLSPPDEQYF. V usage is TRBV11-2 and J usage is TRBJ2-7; the D is unclear. Between the trimmed V and J ends, which lost 2 bases and 5 bases, there was a span of 10 bases. Germline CDR1 is SGHAT and CDR2 is FQNNGV. This CDR3 region has 13 residues.

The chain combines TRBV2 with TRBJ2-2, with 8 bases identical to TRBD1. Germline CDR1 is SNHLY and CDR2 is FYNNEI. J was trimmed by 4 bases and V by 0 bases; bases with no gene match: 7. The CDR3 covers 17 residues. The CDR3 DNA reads TGTGCCAGCAGTGAAGCCCTAACAGGGGGAGCCACCGGGGAGCTGTTTTTT. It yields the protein CASSEALTGGATGELFF.

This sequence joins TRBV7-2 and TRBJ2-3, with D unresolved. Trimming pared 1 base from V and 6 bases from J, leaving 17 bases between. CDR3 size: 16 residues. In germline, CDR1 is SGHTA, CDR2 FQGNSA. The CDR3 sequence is CASSLEIRSARDTQYF. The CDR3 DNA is TGTGCCAGCAGCTTAGAAATTAGGTCTGCGAGGGATACGCAGTATTTT.

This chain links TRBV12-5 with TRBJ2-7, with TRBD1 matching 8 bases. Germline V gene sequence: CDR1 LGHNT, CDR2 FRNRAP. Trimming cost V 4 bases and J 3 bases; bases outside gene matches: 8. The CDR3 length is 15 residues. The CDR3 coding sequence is TGTGCTAGTGGTTGGAAGACAGGGGAAGACTACGAGCAGTACTTC. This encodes CASGWKTGEDYEQYF. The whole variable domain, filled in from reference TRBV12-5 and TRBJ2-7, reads DARVTQTPRHKVTEMGQEVTMRCQPILGHNTVFWYRQTMMQGLELLAYFRNRAPLDDSGMPKDRFSAEMPDATLATLKIQPSEPRDSAVYFCASGWKTGEDYEQYFGPGTRLTVT.

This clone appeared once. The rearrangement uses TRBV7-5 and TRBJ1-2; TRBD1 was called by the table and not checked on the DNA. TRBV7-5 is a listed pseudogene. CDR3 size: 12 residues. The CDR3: CARSLGGQGYTF. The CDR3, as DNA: TGTGCCAGAAGCTTAGGGGGACAGGGGTACACCTTC.

CDR3 DNA sequence: TGTGCCAGCAGCCCGGGACAGGGGGCTTACGAGCAGTACTTC. Translation: CASSPGQGAYEQYF. The V call is TRBV11-2, the J call TRBJ2-7; 12 nucleotides match TRBD1. Trimming took 5 bases from V and 4 from J; bases not matched to a gene: 3. CDR1 and CDR2 from the germline V gene are SGHAT and FQNNGV. CDR3 length equals 14 residues.

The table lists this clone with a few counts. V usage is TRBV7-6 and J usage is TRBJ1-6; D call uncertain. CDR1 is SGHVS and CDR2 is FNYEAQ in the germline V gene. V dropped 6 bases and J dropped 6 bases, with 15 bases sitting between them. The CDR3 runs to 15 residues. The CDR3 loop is CASRYDLGGNSPLHF. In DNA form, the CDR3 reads TGTGCCAGCAGATACGATTTGGGTGGTAATTCACCCCTCCACTTT.

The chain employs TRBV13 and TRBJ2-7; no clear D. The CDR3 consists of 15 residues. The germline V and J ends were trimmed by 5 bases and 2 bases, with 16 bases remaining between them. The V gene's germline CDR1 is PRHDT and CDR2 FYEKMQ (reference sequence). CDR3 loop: CASSAGARKTYEQYF. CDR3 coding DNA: TGTGCCAGCAGCGCCGGAGCGCGTAAAACCTACGAGCAGTACTTC.